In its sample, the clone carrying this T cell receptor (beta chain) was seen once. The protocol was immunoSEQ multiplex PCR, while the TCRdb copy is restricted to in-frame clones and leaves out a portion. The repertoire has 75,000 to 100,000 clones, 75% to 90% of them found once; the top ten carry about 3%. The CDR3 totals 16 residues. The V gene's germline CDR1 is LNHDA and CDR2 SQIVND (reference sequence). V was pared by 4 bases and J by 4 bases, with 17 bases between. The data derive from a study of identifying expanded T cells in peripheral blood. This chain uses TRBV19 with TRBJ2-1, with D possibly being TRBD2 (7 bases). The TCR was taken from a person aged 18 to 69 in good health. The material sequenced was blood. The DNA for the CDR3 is TGTGCCAGTAGTACGGGGGGCGGGCAGACGTACAATGAGCAGTTCTTC. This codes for CASSTGGGQTYNEQFF.